The clone carrying this T cell receptor (beta chain) showed up just a few times. What it recognizes is unknown. This sample stems from a study of T-cell memory formation after mild COVID-19. Findings and limits, study-wide: The pre-infection memory compartment contained some responding clones, suggesting cross-reactive memory joined.

Per germline, CDR1 SEHNR and CDR2 FQNEAQ (reference sequence). The CDR3 loop spans 17 amino acids. J was trimmed by 9 bases and V by 5 bases; bases with no gene match: 15. TCRdb analysed the 5' RACE reads with MiXCR anew, one entry per CDR3 protein. The sample has under 600,000 distinct CDR3 sequences, roughly 21% seen once. Sequencing input: PBMCs or a T cell subset sorted from them (not recorded which). The chain uses TRBV7-9 and TRBJ2-1; 11 nucleotides line up with TRBD2. The source is an adult woman who had mild COVID-19 (a few samples of this study predate the infection). Cell type and time point are not known. The CDR3 DNA follows: TGTGCCAGCAGCCCAGCCCTACTAGCGGGAGTCGAGGTTGAGCAGTTCTTC. The encoded protein is CASSPALLAGVEVEQFF.